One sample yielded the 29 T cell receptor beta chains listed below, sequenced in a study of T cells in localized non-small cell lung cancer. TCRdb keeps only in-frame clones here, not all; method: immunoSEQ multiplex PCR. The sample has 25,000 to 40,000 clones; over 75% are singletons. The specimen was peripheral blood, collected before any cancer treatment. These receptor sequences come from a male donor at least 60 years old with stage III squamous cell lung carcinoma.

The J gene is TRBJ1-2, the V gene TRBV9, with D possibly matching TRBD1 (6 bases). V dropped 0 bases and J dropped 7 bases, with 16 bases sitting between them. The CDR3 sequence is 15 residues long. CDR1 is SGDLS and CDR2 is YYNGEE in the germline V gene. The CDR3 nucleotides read TGTGCCAGCAGCGTAGGTGAAGACCCCAGGGGTGGCTACACCTTC. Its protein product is CASSVGEDPRGGYTF. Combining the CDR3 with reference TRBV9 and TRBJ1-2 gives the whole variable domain DSGVTQTPKHLITATGQRVTLRCSPRSGDLSVYWYQQSLDQGLQFLIQYYNGEERAKGNILERFSAQQFPDLHSELNLSSLELGDSALYFCASSVGEDPRGGYTFGSGTRLTVV.

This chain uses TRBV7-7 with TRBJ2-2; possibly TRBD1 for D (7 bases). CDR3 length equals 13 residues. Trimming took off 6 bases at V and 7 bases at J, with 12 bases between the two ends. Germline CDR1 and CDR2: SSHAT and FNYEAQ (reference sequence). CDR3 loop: CASSRQGLGELFF. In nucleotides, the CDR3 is TGTGCCAGCAGTAGACAGGGACTCGGGGAGCTGTTTTTT.

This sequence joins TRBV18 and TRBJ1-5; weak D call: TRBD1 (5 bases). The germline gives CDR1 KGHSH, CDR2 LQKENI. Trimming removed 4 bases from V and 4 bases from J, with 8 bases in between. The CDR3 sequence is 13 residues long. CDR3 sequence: CASSLGENQPQHF. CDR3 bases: TGTGCCAGCTCACTGGGGGAGAATCAGCCCCAGCATTTT.

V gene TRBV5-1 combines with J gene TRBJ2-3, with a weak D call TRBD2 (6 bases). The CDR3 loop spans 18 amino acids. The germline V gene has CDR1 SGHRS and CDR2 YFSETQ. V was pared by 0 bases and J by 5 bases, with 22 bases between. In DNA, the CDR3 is TGCGCCAGCAGCTTGGTTCTCGCGGGGCGGCCGGTTGGAGATACGCAGTATTTT. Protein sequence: CASSLVLAGRPVGDTQYF. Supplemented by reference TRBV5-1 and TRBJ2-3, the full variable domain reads KAGVTQTPRYLIKTRGQQVTLSCSPISGHRSVSWYQQTPGQGLQFLFEYFSETQRNKGNFPGRFSGRQFSNSRSEMNVSTLELGDSALYLCASSLVLAGRPVGDTQYFGPGTRLTVL.

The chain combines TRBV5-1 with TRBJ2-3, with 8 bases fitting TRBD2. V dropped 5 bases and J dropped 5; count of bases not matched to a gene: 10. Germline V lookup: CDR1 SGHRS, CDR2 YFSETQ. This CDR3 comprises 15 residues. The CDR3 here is CASSPGAGVGDTQYF. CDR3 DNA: TGCGCCAGCAGTCCTGGAGCGGGAGTGGGAGATACGCAGTATTTT.

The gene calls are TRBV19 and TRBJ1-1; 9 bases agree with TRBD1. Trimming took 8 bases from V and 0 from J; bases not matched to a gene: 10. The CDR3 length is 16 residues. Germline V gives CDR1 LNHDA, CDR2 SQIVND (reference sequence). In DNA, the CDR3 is TGTGCCAGTCTCGGGACAGGGAAACTTATGAACACTGAAGCTTTCTTT. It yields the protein CASLGTGKLMNTEAFF.

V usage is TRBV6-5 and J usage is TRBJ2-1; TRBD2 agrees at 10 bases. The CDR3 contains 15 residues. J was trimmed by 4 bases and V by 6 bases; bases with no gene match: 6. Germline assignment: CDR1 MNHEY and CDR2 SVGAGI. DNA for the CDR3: TGTGCCAGCAGGAGGACTAGCGGAGTTTACAATGAGCAGTTCTTC. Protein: CASRRTSGVYNEQFF.

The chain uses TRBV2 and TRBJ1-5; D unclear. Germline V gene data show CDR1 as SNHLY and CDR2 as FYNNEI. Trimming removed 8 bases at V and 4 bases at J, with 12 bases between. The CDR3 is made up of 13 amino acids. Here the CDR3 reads CASGGGGNQPQHF. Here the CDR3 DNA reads TGTGCCAGCGGTGGAGGTGGGAATCAGCCCCAGCATTTT.

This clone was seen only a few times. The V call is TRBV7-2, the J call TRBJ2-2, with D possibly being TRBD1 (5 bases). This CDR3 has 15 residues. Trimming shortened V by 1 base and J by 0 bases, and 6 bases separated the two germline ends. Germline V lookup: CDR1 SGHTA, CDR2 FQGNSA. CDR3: CASSLGGANTGELFF. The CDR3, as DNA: TGTGCCAGCAGCTTAGGGGGCGCGAACACCGGGGAGCTGTTTTTT.

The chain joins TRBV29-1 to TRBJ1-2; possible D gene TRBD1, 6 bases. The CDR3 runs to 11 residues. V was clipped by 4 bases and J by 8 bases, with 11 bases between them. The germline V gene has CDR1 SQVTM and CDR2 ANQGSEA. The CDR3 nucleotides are TGCAGCGTTGGGACAGTATCCGGCTACACCTTC. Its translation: CSVGTVSGYTF.

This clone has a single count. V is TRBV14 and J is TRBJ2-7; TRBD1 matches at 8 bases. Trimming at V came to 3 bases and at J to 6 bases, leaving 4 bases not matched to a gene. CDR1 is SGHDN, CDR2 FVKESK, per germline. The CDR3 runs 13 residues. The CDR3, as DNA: TGTGCCAGCAGCCAGGACAGGGCGAGCGAGCAGTACTTC. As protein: CASSQDRASEQYF.

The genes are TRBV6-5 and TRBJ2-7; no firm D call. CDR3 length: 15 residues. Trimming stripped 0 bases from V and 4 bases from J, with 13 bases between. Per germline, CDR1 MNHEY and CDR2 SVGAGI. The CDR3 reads CASSYSQTNYYEQYF. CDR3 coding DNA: TGTGCCAGCAGTTACTCTCAGACAAATTATTACGAGCAGTACTTC.

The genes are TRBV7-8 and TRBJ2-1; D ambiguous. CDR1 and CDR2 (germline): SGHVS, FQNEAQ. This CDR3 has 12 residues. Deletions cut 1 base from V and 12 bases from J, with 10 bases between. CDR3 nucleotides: TGTGCCAGCAGCTTAGAGTTTAACGGGCAGTTCTTC. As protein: CASSLEFNGQFF.

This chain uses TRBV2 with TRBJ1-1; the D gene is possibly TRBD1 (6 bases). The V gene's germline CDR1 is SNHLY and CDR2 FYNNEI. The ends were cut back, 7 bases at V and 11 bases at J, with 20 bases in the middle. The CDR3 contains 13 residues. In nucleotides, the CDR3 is TGTGCCAGCACCCAAGGGAGGGCCGGGGGCGCTTTCTTT. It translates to CASTQGRAGGAFF.

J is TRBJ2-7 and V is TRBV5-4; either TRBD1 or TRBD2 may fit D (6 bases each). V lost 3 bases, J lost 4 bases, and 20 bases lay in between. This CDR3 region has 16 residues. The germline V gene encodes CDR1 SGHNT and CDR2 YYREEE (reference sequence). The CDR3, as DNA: TGTGCCAGCAGCTCTAGGGCCCAGGGGACTGTATACGAGCAGTACTTC. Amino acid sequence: CASSSRAQGTVYEQYF.

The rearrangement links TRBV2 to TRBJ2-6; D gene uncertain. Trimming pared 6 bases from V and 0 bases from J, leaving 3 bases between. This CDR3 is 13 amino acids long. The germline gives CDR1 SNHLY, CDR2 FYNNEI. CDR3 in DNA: TGTGCCAGCAGGGGCTCTGGGGCCAACGTCCTGACTTTC. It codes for CASRGSGANVLTF.

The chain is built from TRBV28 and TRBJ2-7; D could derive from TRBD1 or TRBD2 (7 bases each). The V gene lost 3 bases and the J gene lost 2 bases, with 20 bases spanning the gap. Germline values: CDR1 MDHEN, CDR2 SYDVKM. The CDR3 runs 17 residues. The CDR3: CASSFPLAGGETYEQYF. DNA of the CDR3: TGTGCCAGCAGTTTCCCTTTGGCAGGGGGGGAAACCTACGAGCAGTACTTC.

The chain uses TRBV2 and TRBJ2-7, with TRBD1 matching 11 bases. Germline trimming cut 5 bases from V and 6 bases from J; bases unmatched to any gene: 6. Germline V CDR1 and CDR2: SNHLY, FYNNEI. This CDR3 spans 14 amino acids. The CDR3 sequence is CASSWTGGLGEQYF. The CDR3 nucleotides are TGTGCCAGCAGTTGGACAGGGGGCCTCGGCGAGCAGTACTTC.

The CDR3 loop reads CAISRIQGEFDSNQPQHF. The CDR3 coding sequence is TGTGCCATCAGTCGAATACAGGGGGAATTCGATAGCAATCAGCCCCAGCATTTT. The chain uses TRBV10-3 and TRBJ1-5, with TRBD1 identical over 8 bases. There are 18 residues in the CDR3. Germline loops: CDR1 ENHRY, CDR2 SYGVKD. Unmatched junction bases numbered 12, after V lost 5 bases and J lost 0 bases.

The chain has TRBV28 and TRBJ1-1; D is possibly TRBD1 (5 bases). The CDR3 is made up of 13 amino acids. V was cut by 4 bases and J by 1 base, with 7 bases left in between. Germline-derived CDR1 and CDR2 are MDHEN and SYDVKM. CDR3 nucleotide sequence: TGTGCCAGCAGTTCCGACAGGAACACTGAAGCTTTCTTT. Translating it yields CASSSDRNTEAFF.

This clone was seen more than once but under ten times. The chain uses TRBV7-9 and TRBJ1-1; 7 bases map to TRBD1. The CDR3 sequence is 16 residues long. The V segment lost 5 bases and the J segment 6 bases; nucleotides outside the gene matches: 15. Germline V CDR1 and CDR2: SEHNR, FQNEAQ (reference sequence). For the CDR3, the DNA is TGTGCCAGCAGCCTTTTCACCGGGACAGTCTTCGCTGAAGCTTTCTTT. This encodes CASSLFTGTVFAEAFF.

DNA of the CDR3: TGTGCCAGCAGCCCTTACTTAATCTACAATGAGCAGTTCTTC. This gives the protein CASSPYLIYNEQFF. The chain is built from TRBV5-8 and TRBJ2-1, with unresolved D. The length of the CDR3 is 14 residues. V gave up 4 bases and J gave up 3 bases, with 11 bases separating them. Germline lookup yields CDR1 SGHTS and CDR2 YDEGEE. Combining the CDR3 with reference TRBV5-8 and TRBJ2-1 gives the whole variable domain EAGVTQSPTHLIKTRGQQATLRCSPISGHTSVYWYQQALGLGLQFLLWYDEGEERNRGNFPPRFSGRQFPNYSSELNVNALELEDSALYLCASSPYLIYNEQFFGPGTRLTVL.

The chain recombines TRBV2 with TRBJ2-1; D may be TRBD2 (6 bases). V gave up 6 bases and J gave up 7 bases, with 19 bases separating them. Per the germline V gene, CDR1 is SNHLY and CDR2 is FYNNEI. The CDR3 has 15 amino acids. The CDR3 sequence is CASRAGASAYNEQFF. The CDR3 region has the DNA TGTGCCAGCAGGGCTGGGGCTAGCGCATATAATGAGCAGTTCTTC.

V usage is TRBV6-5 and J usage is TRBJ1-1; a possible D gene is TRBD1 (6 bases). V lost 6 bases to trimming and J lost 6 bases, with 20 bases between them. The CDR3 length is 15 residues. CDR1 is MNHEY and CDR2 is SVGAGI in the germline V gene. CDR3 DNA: TGTGCCAGCAGCCACTTCGGGGGCGCAAGGGCTGAAGCTTTCTTT. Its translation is CASSHFGGARAEAFF.

CDR3 protein: CASSDRDEQYF. The CDR3 DNA reads TGTGCCAGCAGTGACAGGGACGAGCAGTACTTC. The J gene is TRBJ2-7, the V gene TRBV28, with 7 bases fitting TRBD1. Per the germline V gene, CDR1 is MDHEN and CDR2 is SYDVKM. This CDR3 region has 11 residues. With 5 bases clipped from V and 5 bases from J, the junction kept 0 bases outside the gene matches.

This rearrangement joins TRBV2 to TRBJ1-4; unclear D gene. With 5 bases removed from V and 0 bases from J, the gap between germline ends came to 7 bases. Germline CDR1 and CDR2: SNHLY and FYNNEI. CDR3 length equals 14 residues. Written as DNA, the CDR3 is TGTGCCAGCAGTTACCTTGCAACTAATGAAAAACTGTTTTTT. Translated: CASSYLATNEKLFF.

CDR3 in DNA: TGTGCCAGCCAATTTCGGTACACTGTTTCGAACACTGAAGCTTTCTTT. Translated, it gives CASQFRYTVSNTEAFF. The chain recombines TRBV5-8 with TRBJ1-1, with no clear D. CDR3 length: 16 amino acids. V shed 7 bases and J shed 1 base, with 20 bases lying between them. Germline V gene sequence: CDR1 SGHTS, CDR2 YDEGEE. Supplemented by reference TRBV5-8 and TRBJ1-1, the full variable domain reads EAGVTQSPTHLIKTRGQQATLRCSPISGHTSVYWYQQALGLGLQFLLWYDEGEERNRGNFPPRFSGRQFPNYSSELNVNALELEDSALYLCASQFRYTVSNTEAFFGQGTRLTVV.

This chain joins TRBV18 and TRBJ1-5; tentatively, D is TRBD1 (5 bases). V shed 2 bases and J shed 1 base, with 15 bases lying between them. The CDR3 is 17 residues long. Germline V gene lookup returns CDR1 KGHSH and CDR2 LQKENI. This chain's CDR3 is CASSPMGRGSSNQPQHF. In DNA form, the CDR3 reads TGTGCCAGCTCACCAATGGGTCGGGGGTCGAGCAATCAGCCCCAGCATTTT.

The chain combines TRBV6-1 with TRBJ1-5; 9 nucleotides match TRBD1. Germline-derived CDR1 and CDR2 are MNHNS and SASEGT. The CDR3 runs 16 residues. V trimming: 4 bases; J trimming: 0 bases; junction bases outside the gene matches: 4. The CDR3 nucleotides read TGTGCCAGCAGTGTGGGGACAGGGTCTAGCAATCAGCCCCAGCATTTT. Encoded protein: CASSVGTGSSNQPQHF.